These T cell receptor beta chains were read from a single sample in a study of blood T cell repertoires in COVID-19. Sequencing was performed with immunoSEQ multiplex PCR; in TCRdb, only in-frame clones are kept and a portion is missing. The sample includes a few hundred thousand clones, roughly 84% of them seen just once. Sequenced sample: peripheral blood. Source of these receptors: a person aged 65 to 85 with COVID-19, enrolled during active disease. The CDR3 runs from the conserved cysteine through the conserved F or W.

v_call,cdr3_aa
TRBV6-2/TRBV6-3,CASSPIRTVTEAFF
TRBV5-1,CASSFPGQGTDTQYF
TRBV19,CASSMGGSPYNEQFF
TRBV27,CASSPGLAGSYNEQFF
TRBV7-2,CASSLGSGGRSRETQYF
TRBV18,CASSPPNRDSNYGYTF
TRBV5-4,CASSLGGHRNTEAFF
TRBV5-5,CASSWRALQETQYF
TRBV21-1,CASSRQTNYGYTF
TRBV28,CASSSGSKGNTIYF
TRBV5-4,CASKKGGLAGVDTGELFF
TRBV5-1,CASRAGTSGSSYNEQFF
TRBV6-5,CASRWDSTNEKLFF
TRBV28,CASTAGWETQYF
TRBV18,CASSPSWGEYGYTF
TRBV11-2,CASRTGGIGTGELFF
TRBV6-2/TRBV6-3,CASSYATGYEQYF
TRBV27,CASNRKGAGTSVQWTGELFF
TRBV14,CASSQDLAGGRVGETQYF
TRBV28,CASKQANEKLFF